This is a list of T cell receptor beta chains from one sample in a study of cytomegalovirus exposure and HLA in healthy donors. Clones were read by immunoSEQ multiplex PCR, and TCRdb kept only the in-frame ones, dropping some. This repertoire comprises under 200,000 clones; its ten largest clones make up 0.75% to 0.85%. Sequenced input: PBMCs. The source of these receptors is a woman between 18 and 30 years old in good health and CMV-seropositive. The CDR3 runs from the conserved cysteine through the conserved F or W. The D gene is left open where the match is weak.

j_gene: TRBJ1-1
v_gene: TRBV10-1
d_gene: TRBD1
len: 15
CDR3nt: TGCGCCAGCAGAGCCGGGACAGGGATGAACACTGAAGCTTTCTTT
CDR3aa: CASRAGTGMNTEAFF

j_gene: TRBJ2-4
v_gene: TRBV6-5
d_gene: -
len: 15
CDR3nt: TGTGCCAGCACCCTGACAGGGACTAGTAAAAACATTCAGTACTTC
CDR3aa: CASTLTGTSKNIQYF

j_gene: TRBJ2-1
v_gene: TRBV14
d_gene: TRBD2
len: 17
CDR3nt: TGTGCCAGCAGCCCGGGGACCACTAGCGGGAGGGCCAGTGAGCAGTTCTTC
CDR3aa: CASSPGTTSGRASEQFF

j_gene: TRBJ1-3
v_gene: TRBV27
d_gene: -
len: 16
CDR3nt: TGTGCCAGCAGTTTAATGGGAGGGGTGGCTGGAAACGCCATATATTTT
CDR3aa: CASSLMGGVAGNAIYF

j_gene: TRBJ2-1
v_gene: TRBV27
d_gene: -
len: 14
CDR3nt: TGTGCCAGCTCGGGACTCAGCTCCTACAATGAGCAGTTCTTC
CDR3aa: CASSGLSSYNEQFF

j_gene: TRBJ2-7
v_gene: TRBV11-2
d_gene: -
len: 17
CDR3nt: TGTGCCAGCAGCCCTAAAGTGGGGCCGGACAACCCCTACGAGCAGTACTTC
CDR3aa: CASSPKVGPDNPYEQYF

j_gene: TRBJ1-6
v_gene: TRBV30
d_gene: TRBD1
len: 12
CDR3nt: TGTGCCGGGACACAGGGGAATTCACCCCTCCACTTT
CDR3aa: CAGTQGNSPLHF

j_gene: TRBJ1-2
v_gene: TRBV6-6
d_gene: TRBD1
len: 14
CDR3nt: TGTGCCAGCGGGAGACAGGGGCGCGGGCATGGCTACACCTTC
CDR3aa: CASGRQGRGHGYTF

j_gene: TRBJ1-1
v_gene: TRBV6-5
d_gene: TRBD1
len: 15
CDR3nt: TGTGCCAGCAGTTATGCCGGGACAGTGAACACTGAAGCTTTCTTT
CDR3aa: CASSYAGTVNTEAFF

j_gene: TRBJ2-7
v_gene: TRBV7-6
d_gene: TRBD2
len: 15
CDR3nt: TGTGCCAGCAGCTTATCATCTAGCGGGATGTACGAGCAGTACTTC
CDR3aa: CASSLSSSGMYEQYF

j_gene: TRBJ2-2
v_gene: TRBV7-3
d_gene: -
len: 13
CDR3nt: TGTGCCAGCGCGGGGCAAGTCACCGGGGAGCTGTTTTTT
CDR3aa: CASAGQVTGELFF

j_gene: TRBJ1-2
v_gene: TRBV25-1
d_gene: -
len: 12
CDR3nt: TGTGCCAGCAGTGAACCGGGGTATGGCTACACCTTC
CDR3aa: CASSEPGYGYTF

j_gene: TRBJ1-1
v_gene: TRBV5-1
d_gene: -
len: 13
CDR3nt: TGCGCCAGCAGCTTGACGGATCGGGGTGAAGCTTTCTTT
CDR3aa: CASSLTDRGEAFF

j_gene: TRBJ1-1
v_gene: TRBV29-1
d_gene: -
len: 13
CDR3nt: TGCAGCGTTGACGGGACACGGAACACTGAAGCTTTCTTT
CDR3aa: CSVDGTRNTEAFF

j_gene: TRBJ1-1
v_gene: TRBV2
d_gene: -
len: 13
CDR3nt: TGTGCCAGCATCTCCGGACAGAACACTGAAGCTTTCTTT
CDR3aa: CASISGQNTEAFF

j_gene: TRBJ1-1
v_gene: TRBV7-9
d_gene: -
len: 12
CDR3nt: TGTGCCAGCAGCCGAGGGGGGGACATGCTAATCTTT
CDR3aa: CASSRGGDMLIF

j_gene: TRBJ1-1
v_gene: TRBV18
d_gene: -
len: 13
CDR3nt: TGTGCCAGCTCACCACCGATAGACACTGAAGCTTTCTTT
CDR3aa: CASSPPIDTEAFF

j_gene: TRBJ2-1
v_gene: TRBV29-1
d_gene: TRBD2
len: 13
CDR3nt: TGCAGCGTTGGGACTAGCTCCTACAATGAGCAGTTCTTC
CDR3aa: CSVGTSSYNEQFF

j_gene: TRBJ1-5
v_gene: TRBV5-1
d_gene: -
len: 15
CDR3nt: TGCGCCAGCAGCTTGGAGGGAGGCGGCAATCAGCCCCAGCATTTT
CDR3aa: CASSLEGGGNQPQHF

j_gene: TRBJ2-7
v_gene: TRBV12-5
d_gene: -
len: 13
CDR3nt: TGTGCTAGTGGTTTGCAGAGTTGGGGGCCGCAGTACTTC
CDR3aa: CASGLQSWGPQYF

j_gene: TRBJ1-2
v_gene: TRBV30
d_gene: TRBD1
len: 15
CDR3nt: TGTGCCTGGAGTCCCCGGAGCAGGGGGAGCTATGGCTACACCTTC
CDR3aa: CAWSPRSRGSYGYTF

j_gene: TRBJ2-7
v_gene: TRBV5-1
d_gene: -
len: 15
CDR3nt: TGCGCCAGCAGCCCGCAGGGGACCGGGTTCTACGAGCAGTACTTC
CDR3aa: CASSPQGTGFYEQYF

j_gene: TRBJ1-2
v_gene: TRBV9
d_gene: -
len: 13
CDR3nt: TGTGCCAGCAGCGTAGGCCAGGAGGGCGGCTACACCTTC
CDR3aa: CASSVGQEGGYTF

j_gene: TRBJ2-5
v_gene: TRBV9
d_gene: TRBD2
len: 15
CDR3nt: TGTGCCAGCAGCGGACTAGCGGGAGGGAAAGAGACCCAGTACTTC
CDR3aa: CASSGLAGGKETQYF

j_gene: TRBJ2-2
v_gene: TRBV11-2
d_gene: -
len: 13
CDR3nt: TGTGCCAGCAGCTGGACTGGCACCGGGGAGCTGTTTTTT
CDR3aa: CASSWTGTGELFF

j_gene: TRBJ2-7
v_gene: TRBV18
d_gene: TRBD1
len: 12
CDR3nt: TGTGCCAGCTCACAACAGGGGAGCGAGCAGTACTTC
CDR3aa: CASSQQGSEQYF

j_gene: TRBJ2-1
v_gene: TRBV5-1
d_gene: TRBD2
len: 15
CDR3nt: TGCGCCAGCAGTCCCGAAGTAGCGGGGGTCTATGAGCAGTTCTTC
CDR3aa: CASSPEVAGVYEQFF

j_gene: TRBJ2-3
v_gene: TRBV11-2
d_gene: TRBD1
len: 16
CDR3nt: TGTGCCAGCAGCTCACTTACGACAGGGGCCACAGATACGCAGTATTTT
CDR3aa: CASSSLTTGATDTQYF

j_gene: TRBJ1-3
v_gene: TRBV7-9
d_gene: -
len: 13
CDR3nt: TGTGCCAGCAGCTTCCGGTCCGGAAACACCATATATTTT
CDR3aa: CASSFRSGNTIYF

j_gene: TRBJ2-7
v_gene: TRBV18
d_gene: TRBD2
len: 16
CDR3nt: TGTGCCAGCTCACCGGGCGGGACTAGCGGAACCTACGAGCAGTACTTC
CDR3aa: CASSPGGTSGTYEQYF

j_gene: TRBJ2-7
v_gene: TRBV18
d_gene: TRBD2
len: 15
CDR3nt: TGTGCCAGCTCACAGGGACTAGCGGGAGCGTACGAGCAGTACTTC
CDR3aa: CASSQGLAGAYEQYF

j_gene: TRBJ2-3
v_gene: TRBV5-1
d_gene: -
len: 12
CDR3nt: TGCGCCAGCATGTCAGGCACAGATACGCAGTATTTT
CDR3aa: CASMSGTDTQYF

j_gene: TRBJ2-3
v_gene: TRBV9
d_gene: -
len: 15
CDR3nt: TGTGCCAGCAGCGTAGTGGGCCTGAGCACAGATACGCAGTATTTT
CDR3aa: CASSVVGLSTDTQYF

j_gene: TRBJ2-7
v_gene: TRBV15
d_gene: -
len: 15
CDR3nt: TGTGCCACCAGCAGAGGTGGAGGGGGCAGAGACGAGCAGTACTTC
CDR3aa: CATSRGGGGRDEQYF

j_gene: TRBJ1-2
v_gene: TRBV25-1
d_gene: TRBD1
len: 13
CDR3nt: TGTGCCAGCAGTAGGGGACAGGGCCATGGCTACACCTTC
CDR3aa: CASSRGQGHGYTF

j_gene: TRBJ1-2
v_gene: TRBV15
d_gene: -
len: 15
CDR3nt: TGTGCCACCAGCAGAGATACCAGATTTCTCTATGGCTACACCTTC
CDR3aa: CATSRDTRFLYGYTF

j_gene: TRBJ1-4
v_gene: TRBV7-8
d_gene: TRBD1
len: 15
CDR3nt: TGTGCCAGCAGCTTTTACAGGGGGCAGGCTGAAAAACTGTTTTTT
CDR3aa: CASSFYRGQAEKLFF

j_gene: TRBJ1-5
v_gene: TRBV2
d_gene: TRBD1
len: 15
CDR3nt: TGTGCCAGCAGTGGACAGGGGATGAACAATCAGCCCCAGCATTTT
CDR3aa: CASSGQGMNNQPQHF

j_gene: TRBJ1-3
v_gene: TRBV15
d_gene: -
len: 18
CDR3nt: TGTGCCACCAGTAGTACCAAGGGACACCCCGCTATCGGAAACACCATATATTTT
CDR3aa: CATSSTKGHPAIGNTIYF

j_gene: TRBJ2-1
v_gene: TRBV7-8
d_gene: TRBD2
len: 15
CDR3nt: TGTGCCAGCAGCACACGACTAGCGGGAGGTTATGAGCAGTTCTTC
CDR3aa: CASSTRLAGGYEQFF

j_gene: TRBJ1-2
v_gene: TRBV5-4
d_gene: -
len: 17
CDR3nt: TGTGCCAGCAGCTTGGGAGGGGAGGAAGCCTGGTCCCATGGCTACACCTTC
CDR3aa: CASSLGGEEAWSHGYTF